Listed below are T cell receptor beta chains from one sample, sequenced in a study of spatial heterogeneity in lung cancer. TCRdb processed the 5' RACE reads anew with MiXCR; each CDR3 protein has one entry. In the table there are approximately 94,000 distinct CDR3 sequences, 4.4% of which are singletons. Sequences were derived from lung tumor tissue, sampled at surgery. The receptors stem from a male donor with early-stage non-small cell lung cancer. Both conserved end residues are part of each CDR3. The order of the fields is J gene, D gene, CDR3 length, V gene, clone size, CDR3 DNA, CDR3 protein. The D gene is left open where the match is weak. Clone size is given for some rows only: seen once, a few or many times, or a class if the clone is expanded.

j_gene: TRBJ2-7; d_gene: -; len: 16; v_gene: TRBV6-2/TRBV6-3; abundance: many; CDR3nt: TGTGCCAGCAGTTACTCGTCGGGGTTTCACTCCTACGAGCAGTACTTC; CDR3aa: CASSYSSGFHSYEQYF
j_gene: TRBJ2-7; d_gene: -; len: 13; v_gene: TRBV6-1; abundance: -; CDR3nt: TGTGCCAGCAGTGAAGCGGGAGACTACGAGCAGTACTTC; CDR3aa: CASSEAGDYEQYF
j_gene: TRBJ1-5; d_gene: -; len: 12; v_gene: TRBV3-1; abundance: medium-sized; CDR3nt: TGTGCCAGCAGCAACCTTAATCAGCCCCAGCATTTT; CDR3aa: CASSNLNQPQHF
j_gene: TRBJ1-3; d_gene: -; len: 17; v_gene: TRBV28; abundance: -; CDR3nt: TGTGCCAGCAGTTTGAGTCTCAACGCACATTCTGGAAACACCATATATTTT; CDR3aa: CASSLSLNAHSGNTIYF
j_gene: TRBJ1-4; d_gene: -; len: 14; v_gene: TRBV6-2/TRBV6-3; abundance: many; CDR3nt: TGTGCCAGCAGTTATGGAGGGGCTGGTGAAAAACTGTTTTTT; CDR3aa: CASSYGGAGEKLFF
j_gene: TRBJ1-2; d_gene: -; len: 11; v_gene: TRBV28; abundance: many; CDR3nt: TGTGCCAGCAGGACAGTCTATGGCTACACCTTC; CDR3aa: CASRTVYGYTF
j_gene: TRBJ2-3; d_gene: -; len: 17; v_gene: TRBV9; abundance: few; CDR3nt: TGTGCCAGCAGCGAACACCCCGGGACTGCCTACACAGATACGCAGTATTTT; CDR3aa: CASSEHPGTAYTDTQYF
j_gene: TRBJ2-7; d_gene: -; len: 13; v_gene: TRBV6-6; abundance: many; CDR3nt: TGTGCCAGCAGTTTTCCTCCGGGGAGCGAGCAGTACTTC; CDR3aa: CASSFPPGSEQYF
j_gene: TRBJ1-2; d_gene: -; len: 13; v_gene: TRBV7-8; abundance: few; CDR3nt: TGTGCCAGCAGCTTAAACAGCGAATATGGCTACACCTTC; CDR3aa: CASSLNSEYGYTF
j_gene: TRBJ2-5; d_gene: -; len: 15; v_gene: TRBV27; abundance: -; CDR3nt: TGTGCCAGCAGTTACAACAGGGAGGAAGTGGAGACCCAGTACTTC; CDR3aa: CASSYNREEVETQYF
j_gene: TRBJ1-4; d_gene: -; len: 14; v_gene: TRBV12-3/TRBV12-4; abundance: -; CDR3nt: TGTGCCAGCAGTCCACGACAGCCTAATGAAAAACTGTTTTTT; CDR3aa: CASSPRQPNEKLFF
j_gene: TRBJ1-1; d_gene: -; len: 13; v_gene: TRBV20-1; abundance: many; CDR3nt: TGCAGTGCACCGGGACTTATGAACACTGAAGCTTTCTTT; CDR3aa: CSAPGLMNTEAFF
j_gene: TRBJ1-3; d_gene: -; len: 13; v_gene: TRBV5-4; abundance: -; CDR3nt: TGTGCCAGCAGCTTGCCAGGGAAGGACACCATATATTTT; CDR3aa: CASSLPGKDTIYF
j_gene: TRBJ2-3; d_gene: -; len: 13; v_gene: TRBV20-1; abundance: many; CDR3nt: TGCAGTGCTAGCGGAGGAGGGGGAGATACGCAGTATTTT; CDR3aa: CSASGGGGDTQYF
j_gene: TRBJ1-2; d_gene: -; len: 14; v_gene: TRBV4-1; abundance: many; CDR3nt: TGCGCCAGCAGCCAAGCGGGCGGAAACTATGGCTACACCTTC; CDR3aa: CASSQAGGNYGYTF
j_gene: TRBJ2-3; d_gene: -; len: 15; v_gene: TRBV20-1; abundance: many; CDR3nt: TGCAGTGCCCGTACAGGGACCATGGGCACAGATACGCAGTATTTT; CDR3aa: CSARTGTMGTDTQYF
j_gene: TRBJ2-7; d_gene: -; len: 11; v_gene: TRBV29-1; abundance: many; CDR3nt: TGCAGCGTTAAGGGGCCCTACGAGCAGTACTTC; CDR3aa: CSVKGPYEQYF
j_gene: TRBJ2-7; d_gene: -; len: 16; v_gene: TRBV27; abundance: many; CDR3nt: TGTGCCAGCAGTTTACCCACGGGGAACCCCTCCTACGAGCAGTACTTC; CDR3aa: CASSLPTGNPSYEQYF